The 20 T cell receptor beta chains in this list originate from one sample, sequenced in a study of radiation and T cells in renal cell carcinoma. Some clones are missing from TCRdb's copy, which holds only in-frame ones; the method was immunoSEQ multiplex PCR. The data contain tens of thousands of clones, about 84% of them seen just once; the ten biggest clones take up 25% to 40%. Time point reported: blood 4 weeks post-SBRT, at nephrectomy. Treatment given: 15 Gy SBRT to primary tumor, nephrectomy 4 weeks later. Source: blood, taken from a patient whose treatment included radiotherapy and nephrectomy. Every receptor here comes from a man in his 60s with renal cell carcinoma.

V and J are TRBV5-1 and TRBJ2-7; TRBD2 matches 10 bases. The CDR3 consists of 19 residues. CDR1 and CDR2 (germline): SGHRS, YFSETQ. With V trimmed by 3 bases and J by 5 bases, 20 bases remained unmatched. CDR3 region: CASSSDVPGPAGGPDEQYF. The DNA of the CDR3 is TGCGCCAGCAGCTCTGACGTCCCGGGACCAGCGGGAGGGCCCGACGAGCAGTACTTC.

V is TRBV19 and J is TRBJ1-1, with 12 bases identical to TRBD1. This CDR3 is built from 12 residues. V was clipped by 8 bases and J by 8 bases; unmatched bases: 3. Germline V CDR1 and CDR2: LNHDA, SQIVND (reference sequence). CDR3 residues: CASRDRGREAFF. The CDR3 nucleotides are TGTGCCAGTCGGGACAGGGGGCGAGAAGCTTTCTTT.

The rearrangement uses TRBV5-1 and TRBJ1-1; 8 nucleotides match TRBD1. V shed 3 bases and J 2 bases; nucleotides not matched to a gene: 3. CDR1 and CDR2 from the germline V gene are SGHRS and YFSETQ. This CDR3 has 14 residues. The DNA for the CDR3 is TGCGCCAGCAGCTCGACAGGGGATAACACTGAAGCTTTCTTT. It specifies CASSSTGDNTEAFF.

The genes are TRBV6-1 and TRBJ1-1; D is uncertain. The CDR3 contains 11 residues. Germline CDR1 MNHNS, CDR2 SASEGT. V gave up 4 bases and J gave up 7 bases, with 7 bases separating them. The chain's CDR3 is CASSAYFEAFF. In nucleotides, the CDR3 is TGTGCCAGCAGTGCATACTTTGAAGCTTTCTTT.

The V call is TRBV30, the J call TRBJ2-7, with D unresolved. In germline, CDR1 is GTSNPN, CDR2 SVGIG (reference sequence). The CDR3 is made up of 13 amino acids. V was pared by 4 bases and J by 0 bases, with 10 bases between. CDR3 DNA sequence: TGTGCCTGGAAGGGTCCGGGCTCCTACGAGCAGTACTTC. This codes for CAWKGPGSYEQYF.

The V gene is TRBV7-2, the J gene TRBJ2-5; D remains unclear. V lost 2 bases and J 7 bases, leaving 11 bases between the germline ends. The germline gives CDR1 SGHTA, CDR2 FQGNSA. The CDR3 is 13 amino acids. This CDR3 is CASSLTPRVTQYF. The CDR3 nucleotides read TGTGCCAGCAGCTTAACCCCCCGGGTGACCCAGTACTTC.

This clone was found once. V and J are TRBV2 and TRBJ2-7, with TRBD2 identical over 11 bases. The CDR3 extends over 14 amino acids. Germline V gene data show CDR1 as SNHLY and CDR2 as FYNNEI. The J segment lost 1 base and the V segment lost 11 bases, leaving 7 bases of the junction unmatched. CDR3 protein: CAQLRTSGSYEQYF. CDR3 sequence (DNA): TGTGCCCAACTTAGGACTAGCGGGTCCTACGAGCAGTACTTC.

The CDR3 DNA reads TGTGCCAGCAGTACGCCGCGGCTGGGAGATACGCAGTATTTT. Translated, it gives CASSTPRLGDTQYF. This sequence joins TRBV7-2 and TRBJ2-3; D gene unclear. Germline values: CDR1 SGHTA, CDR2 FQGNSA. The CDR3 is 14 residues long. Trimming took off 6 bases at V and 5 bases at J, with 15 bases between the two ends.

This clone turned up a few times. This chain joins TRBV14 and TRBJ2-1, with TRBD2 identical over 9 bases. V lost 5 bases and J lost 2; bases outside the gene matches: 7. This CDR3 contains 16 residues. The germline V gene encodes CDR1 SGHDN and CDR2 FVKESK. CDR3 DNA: TGTGCCAGCAGCTCCGGACTAGCGAGGCCCTACAATGAGCAGTTCTTC. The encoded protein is CASSSGLARPYNEQFF.

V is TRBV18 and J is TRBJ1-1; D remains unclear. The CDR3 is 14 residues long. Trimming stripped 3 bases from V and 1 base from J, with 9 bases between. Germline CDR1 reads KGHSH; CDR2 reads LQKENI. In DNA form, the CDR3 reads TGTGCCAGCTCACCGGAACTGGGGAACACTGAAGCTTTCTTT. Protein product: CASSPELGNTEAFF.

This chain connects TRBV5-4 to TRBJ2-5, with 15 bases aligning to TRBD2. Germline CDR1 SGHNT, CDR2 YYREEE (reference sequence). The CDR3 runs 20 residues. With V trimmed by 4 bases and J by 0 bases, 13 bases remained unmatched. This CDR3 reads CASSPVLGLAGGTHQETQYF. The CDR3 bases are TGTGCCAGCAGCCCCGTACTTGGACTAGCGGGAGGGACCCACCAAGAGACCCAGTACTTC.

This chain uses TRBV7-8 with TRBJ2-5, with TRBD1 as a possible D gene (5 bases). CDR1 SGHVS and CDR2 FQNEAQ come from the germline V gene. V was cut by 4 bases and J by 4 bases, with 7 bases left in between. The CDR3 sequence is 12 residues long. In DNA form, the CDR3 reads TGTGCCAGCAGCTCAGGGCCAGAGACCCAGTACTTC. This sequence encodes CASSSGPETQYF.

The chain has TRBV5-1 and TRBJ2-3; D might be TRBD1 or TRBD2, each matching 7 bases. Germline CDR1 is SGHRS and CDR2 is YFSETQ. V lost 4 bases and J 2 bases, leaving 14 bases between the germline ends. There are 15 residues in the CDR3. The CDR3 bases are TGCGCCAGCAGCCTGCAGGGGGGGCCCACAGATACGCAGTATTTT. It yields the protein CASSLQGGPTDTQYF.

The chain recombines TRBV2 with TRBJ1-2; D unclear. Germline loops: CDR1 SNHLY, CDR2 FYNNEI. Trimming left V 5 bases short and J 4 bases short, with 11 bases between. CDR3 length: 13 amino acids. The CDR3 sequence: CASSLEGLYGYTF. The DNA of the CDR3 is TGTGCCAGCAGTTTAGAGGGCCTCTATGGCTACACCTTC.

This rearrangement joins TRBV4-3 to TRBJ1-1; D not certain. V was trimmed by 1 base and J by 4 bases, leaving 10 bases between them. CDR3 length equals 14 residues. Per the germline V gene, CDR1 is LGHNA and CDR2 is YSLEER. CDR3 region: CASSQAREGTEAFF. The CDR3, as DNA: TGCGCCAGCAGCCAAGCGAGGGAGGGCACTGAAGCTTTCTTT.

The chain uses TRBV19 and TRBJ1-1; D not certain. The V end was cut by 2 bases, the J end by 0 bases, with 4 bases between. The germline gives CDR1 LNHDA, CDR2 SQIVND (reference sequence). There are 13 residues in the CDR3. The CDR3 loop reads CASSINLNTEAFF. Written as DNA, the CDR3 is TGTGCCAGTAGTATAAACCTGAACACTGAAGCTTTCTTT.

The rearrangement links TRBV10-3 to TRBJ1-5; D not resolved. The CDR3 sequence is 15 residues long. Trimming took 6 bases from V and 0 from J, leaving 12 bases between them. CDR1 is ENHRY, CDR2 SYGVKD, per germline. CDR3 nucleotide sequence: TGTGCCATCAGCGCGGCAGGTCCTAGCAATCAGCCCCAGCATTTT. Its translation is CAISAAGPSNQPQHF.

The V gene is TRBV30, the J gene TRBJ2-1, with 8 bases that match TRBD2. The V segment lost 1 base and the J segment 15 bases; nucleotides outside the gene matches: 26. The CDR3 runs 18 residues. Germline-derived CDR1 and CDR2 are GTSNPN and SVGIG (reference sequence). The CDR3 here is CAWSAAGEVLLLKYPLFF. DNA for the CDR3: TGTGCCTGGAGTGCAGCGGGAGAGGTCCTTCTCCTTAAGTACCCATTGTTCTTC.

The CDR3 nucleotides are TGCAGCGTTGAACAAGGACTAGCCGATACGCAGTATTTT. Amino acid sequence: CSVEQGLADTQYF. The chain recombines TRBV29-1 with TRBJ2-3; 8 bases are shared with TRBD2. The CDR3 totals 13 residues. Per germline, CDR1 SQVTM and CDR2 ANQGSEA. The junction had 4 bases not matched to a gene; V was cut back by 2 bases and J by 6 bases.

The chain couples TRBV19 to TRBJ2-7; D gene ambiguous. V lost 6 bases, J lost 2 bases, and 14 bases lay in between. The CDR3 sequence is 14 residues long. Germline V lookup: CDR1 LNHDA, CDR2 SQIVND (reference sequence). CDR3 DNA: TGTGCCAGTAGACCCCCGGGTCCGGCCTACGAGCAGTACTTC. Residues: CASRPPGPAYEQYF.